These 5 T cell receptor beta chains came from one sample sequenced in a study of blood T cell repertoires in COVID-19. Profiled with immunoSEQ multiplex PCR; TCRdb holds only in-frame clones, not every one. The sample includes tens of thousands of clones, approximately 85% seen only once; the top ten take roughly 5.6%. Sequencing was done on a sample of peripheral blood. The source is an older man with acute or convalescent COVID-19.

This chain connects TRBV5-4 to TRBJ1-5, with 8 nucleotides matching TRBD1. The CDR3 has 14 amino acids. Per germline, CDR1 SGHNT and CDR2 YYREEE (reference sequence). Losses at the gene ends were 4 bases for V and 4 bases for J; bases not matched to a gene: 4. CDR3 sequence: CASSQTGENQPQHF. In DNA, the CDR3 is TGTGCCAGCAGCCAGACAGGGGAAAATCAGCCCCAGCATTTT.

The V and J genes are TRBV11-2 and TRBJ1-1; D may be TRBD1 (5 bases). With 6 bases removed from V and 5 bases from J, the gap between germline ends came to 10 bases. The CDR3 runs to 12 residues. CDR1 is SGHAT and CDR2 is FQNNGV in the germline V gene. The CDR3 here is CASSFRQTEAFF. In DNA form, the CDR3 reads TGTGCCAGCAGTTTCCGACAGACTGAAGCTTTCTTT.

This chain uses TRBV5-1 with TRBJ1-1; a weak D match, TRBD1 (6 bases). The CDR3 sequence is 13 residues long. The V and J ends lost 2 bases and 7 bases respectively, with 12 bases between them. CDR1 and CDR2 (germline): SGHRS, YFSETQ. The CDR3 DNA is TGCGCCAGCAGCTTCGGACAGCCGTTTGAAGCTTTCTTT. Protein product: CASSFGQPFEAFF.

This chain connects TRBV12-3 or TRBV12-4 to TRBJ2-3; unclear D gene. The ends were cut back, 2 bases at V and 6 bases at J, with 6 bases in the middle. The CDR3 totals 12 residues. CDR3 sequence: CASSLNLDTQYF. CDR3 DNA sequence: TGTGCCAGCAGTTTAAATCTTGATACGCAGTATTTT.

The chain carries TRBV7-7 and TRBJ1-1; D remains unclear. CDR1 is SSHAT and CDR2 is FNYEAQ in the germline V gene (reference sequence). The CDR3 is made up of 14 amino acids. Trimming cost V 6 bases and J 1 base, with 12 bases left between them. CDR3 nucleotides: TGTGCCAGCAGTTCCGGGTTCCAGAACACTGAAGCTTTCTTT. Its protein is CASSSGFQNTEAFF. The whole variable domain, filled in from reference TRBV7-7 and TRBJ1-1, reads GAGVSQSPRYKVTKRGQDVTLRCDPISSHATLYWYQQALGQGPEFLTYFNYEAQPDKSGLPSDRFSAERPEGSISTLTIQRTEQRDSAMYRCASSSGFQNTEAFFGQGTRLTVV.